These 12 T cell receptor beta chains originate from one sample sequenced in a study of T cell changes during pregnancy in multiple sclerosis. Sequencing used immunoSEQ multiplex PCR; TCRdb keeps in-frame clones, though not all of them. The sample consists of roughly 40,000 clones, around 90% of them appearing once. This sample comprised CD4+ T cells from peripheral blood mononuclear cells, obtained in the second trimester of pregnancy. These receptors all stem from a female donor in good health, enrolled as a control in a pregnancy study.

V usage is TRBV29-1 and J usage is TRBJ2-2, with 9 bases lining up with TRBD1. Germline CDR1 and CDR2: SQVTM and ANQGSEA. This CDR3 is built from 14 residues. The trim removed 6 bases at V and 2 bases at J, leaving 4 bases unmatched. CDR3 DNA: TGCAGCGTGGACAGGGGCCGCAACACCGGGGAGCTGTTTTTT. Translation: CSVDRGRNTGELFF.

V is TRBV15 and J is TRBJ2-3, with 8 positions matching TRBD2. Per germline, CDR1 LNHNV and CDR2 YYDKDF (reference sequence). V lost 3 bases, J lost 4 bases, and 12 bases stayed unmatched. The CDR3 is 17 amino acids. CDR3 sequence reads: CATSRLGLAVIPDTQYF. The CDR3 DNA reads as TGTGCCACCAGCAGGTTAGGACTAGCCGTAATCCCAGATACGCAGTATTTT. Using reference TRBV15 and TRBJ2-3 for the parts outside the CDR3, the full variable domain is DAMVIQNPRYQVTQFGKPVTLSCSQTLNHNVMYWYQQKSSQAPKLLFHYYDKDFNNEADTPDNFQSRRPNTSFCFLDIRSPGLGDTAMYLCATSRLGLAVIPDTQYFGPGTRLTVL.

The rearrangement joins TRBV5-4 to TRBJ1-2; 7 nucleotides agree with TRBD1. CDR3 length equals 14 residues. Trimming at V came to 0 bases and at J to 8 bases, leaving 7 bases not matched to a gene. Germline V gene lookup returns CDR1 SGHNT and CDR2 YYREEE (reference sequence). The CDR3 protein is CASSLEGAGDGYTF. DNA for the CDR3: TGTGCCAGCAGCTTGGAGGGGGCAGGGGACGGCTACACCTTC.

CDR3 loop: CASSYSRGRDTQYF. Here the CDR3 DNA reads TGTGCCAGCAGTTATTCCAGGGGGCGAGATACGCAGTATTTT. The chain has TRBV6-5 and TRBJ2-3, with 8 bases identical to TRBD1. V shed 3 bases, J shed 5 bases, and the junction held 4 bases outside the gene matches. Germline V gives CDR1 MNHEY, CDR2 SVGAGI. There are 14 residues in the CDR3.

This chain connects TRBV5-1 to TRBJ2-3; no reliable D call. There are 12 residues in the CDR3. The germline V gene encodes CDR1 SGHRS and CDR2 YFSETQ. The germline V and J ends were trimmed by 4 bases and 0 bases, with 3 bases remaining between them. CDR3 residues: CASSLSTDTQYF. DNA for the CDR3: TGCGCCAGCAGCCTAAGCACAGATACGCAGTATTTT.

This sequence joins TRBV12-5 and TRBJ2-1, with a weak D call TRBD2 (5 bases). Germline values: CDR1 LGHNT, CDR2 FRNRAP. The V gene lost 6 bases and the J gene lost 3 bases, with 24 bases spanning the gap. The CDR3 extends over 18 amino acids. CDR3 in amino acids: CASGSTKLPGFFYNEQFF. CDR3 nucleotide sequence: TGTGCTAGTGGATCCACTAAACTGCCGGGATTTTTCTACAATGAGCAGTTCTTC.

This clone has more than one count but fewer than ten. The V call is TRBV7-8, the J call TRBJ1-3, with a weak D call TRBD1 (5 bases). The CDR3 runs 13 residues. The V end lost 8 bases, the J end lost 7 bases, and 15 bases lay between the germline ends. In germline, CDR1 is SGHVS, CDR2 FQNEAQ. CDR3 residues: CASLRGGGNTIYF. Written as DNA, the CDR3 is TGTGCCAGCTTGCGGGGTGGGGGGAACACCATATATTTT. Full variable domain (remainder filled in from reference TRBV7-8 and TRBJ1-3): GAGVSQSPRYKVAKRGQDVALRCDPISGHVSLFWYQQALGQGPEFLTYFQNEAQLDKSGLPSDRFFAERPEGSVSTLKIQRTQQEDSAVYLCASLRGGGNTIYFGEGSWLTVV.

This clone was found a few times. The CDR3 DNA reads TGCGCCAGCAGCCCTCGACAGGACACTGAAGCTTTCTTT. Its translation is CASSPRQDTEAFF. V gene TRBV5-1 combines with J gene TRBJ1-1; the D gene is possibly TRBD1 (6 bases). Germline-derived CDR1 and CDR2 are SGHRS and YFSETQ. The CDR3 totals 13 residues. Trimming removed 4 bases from V and 3 bases from J, with 10 bases in between.

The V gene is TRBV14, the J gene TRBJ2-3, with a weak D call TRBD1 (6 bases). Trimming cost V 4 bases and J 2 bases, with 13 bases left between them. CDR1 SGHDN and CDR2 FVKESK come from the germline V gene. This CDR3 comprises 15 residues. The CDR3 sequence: CASSPTGWVTDTQYF. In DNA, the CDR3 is TGTGCCAGCAGCCCAACAGGGTGGGTCACAGATACGCAGTATTTT.

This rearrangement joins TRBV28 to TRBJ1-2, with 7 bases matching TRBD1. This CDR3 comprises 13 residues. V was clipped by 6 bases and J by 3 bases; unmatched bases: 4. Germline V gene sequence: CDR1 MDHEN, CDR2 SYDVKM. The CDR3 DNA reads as TGTGCCAGCAGCGGGGACAGTGACTATGGCTACACCTTC. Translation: CASSGDSDYGYTF.

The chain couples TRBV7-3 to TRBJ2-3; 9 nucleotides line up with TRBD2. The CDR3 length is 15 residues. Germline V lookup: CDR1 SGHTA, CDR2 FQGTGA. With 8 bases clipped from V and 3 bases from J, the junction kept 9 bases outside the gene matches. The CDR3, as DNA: TGTGCCAGCCCGGCGGCGGGAGGGGGGACAGATACGCAGTATTTT. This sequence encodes CASPAAGGGTDTQYF.

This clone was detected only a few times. CDR3 amino acids: CASADRGGASGYTF. The DNA for the CDR3 is TGTGCCAGCGCAGACAGGGGAGGAGCAAGTGGCTACACCTTC. This chain links TRBV7-9 with TRBJ1-2; 8 bases map to TRBD1. Germline loops: CDR1 SEHNR, CDR2 FQNEAQ (reference sequence). There are 14 residues in the CDR3. V lost 8 bases and J lost 7; bases outside the gene matches: 12.